This TCR beta chain derives from a study of shared T cell receptors in the human thymus. CDR1 and CDR2 from the germline V gene are SGHNT and YYREEE (reference sequence). Trimming removed 4 bases from V and 0 bases from J; junction bases left unmatched: 10. The CDR3 length is 18 residues. Method: immunoSEQ multiplex PCR; TCRdb's copy keeps in-frame clones and lacks some. The profile shows hundreds of thousands of clones, around 87% of them singletons. This same sample was also part of a study on human thymus T cells. From that report: Each of the donors was a healthy Finnish infant who was undergoing open corrective cardiac surgery for congenital heart defects. Blood and thymic repertoires both appeared biased in V and J gene usage.

Material: thymocytes. The clonotype comes from a boy under two years old with a congenital heart defect. The chain carries TRBV5-4 and TRBJ2-1, with 10 bases identical to TRBD2. DNA of the CDR3: TGTGCCAGCAGCCCTGGCCCTAGCGGGAGCAGCTCCTACAATGAGCAGTTCTTC. It translates to CASSPGPSGSSSYNEQFF.